The 22 T cell receptor beta chains below come from one sample, sequenced in a study of blood T cell repertoires in COVID-19. The method was immunoSEQ multiplex PCR; TCRdb's version includes in-frame clones alone and lacks a portion of them. The sample lists about 200,000 clones; 92% were seen once. The sample comprised peripheral blood. The receptors derive from a man in his 60s with COVID-19, enrolled during active disease.

This chain connects TRBV7-8 to TRBJ2-1; 9 nucleotides match TRBD2. The germline V gene has CDR1 SGHVS and CDR2 FQNEAQ. V was pared by 1 base and J by 15 bases, with 10 bases of the junction left unmatched. This CDR3 has 14 amino acids. The DNA for the CDR3 is TGTGCCAGCAGCTTAGTGGGTAGCGGGAGAAGTGGGTTCTTC. It translates to CASSLVGSGRSGFF.

The genes are TRBV19 and TRBJ2-6; D unresolved. V lost 3 bases and J 0 bases, leaving 12 bases between the germline ends. Germline V lookup: CDR1 LNHDA, CDR2 SQIVND (reference sequence). This CDR3 is 17 amino acids long. The CDR3 region is CASSIGTLLSGANVLTF. Here the CDR3 DNA reads TGTGCCAGTAGTATCGGTACCCTCCTCTCTGGGGCCAACGTCCTGACTTTC.

This rearrangement joins TRBV5-4 to TRBJ2-5, with a tentative D call TRBD1 (5 bases). V was pared by 0 bases and J by 5 bases, with 11 bases between. Germline CDR1 reads SGHNT; CDR2 reads YYREEE (reference sequence). CDR3 length: 14 amino acids. The CDR3 here is CASSLVGAGETQYF. Written as DNA, the CDR3 is TGTGCCAGCAGCTTGGTAGGGGCCGGGGAGACCCAGTACTTC. The full variable domain, its missing parts supplied by reference TRBV5-4 and TRBJ2-5, is ETGVTQSPTHLIKTRGQQVTLRCSSQSGHNTVSWYQQALGQGPQFIFQYYREEENGRGNFPPRFSGLQFPNYSSELNVNALELDDSALYLCASSLVGAGETQYFGPGTRLLVL.

CDR3 bases: TGTGCCAGCAGCCGGGACAGTAATTCACCCCTCCACTTT. Its protein is CASSRDSNSPLHF. The gene calls are TRBV7-3 and TRBJ1-6, with 7 bases aligning to TRBD1. CDR1 and CDR2 from the germline V gene are SGHTA and FQGTGA. J was trimmed by 6 bases and V by 5 bases; bases with no gene match: 1. The CDR3 runs to 13 residues.

V gene TRBV24-1 combines with J gene TRBJ1-1; D uncertain. V lost 4 bases to trimming and J lost 9 bases, with 17 bases between them. Germline CDR1 KGHDR, CDR2 SFDVKD. The CDR3 totals 14 residues. CDR3: CATSDPAEGEKAFF. CDR3 DNA sequence: TGTGCCACCAGTGACCCTGCCGAGGGAGAGAAAGCTTTCTTT.

This chain links TRBV28 with TRBJ2-1, with TRBD2 matching over 12 bases. The CDR3 runs to 17 residues. V gave up 5 bases and J gave up 6 bases; unmatched junction bases: 11. From germline, CDR1 is MDHEN and CDR2 SYDVKM. The CDR3 is CASSKTLAGGLINEQFF. CDR3 DNA sequence: TGTGCCAGCAGTAAAACGCTAGCGGGAGGGCTTATCAATGAGCAGTTCTTC.

This clone was seen just once. The genes are TRBV27 and TRBJ2-7; D unclear. Trimming shortened V by 8 bases and J by 0 bases, and 17 bases separated the two germline ends. Per the germline V gene, CDR1 is MNHEY and CDR2 is SMNVEV (reference sequence). CDR3 length: 15 residues. The CDR3 DNA reads as TGTGCCAGCGCAATTGGGCCAGCAGCCTCCTACGAGCAGTACTTC. It encodes CASAIGPAASYEQYF.

This clone was counted once. V is TRBV19 and J is TRBJ2-3; TRBD2 agrees at 10 bases. V trimming: 2 bases; J trimming: 1 base; junction bases outside the gene matches: 0. The CDR3 consists of 15 residues. CDR1 LNHDA and CDR2 SQIVND come from the germline V gene (reference sequence). Written as DNA, the CDR3 is TGTGCCAGTAGTATAACTAGCGGGGGCACAGATACGCAGTATTTT. This sequence encodes CASSITSGGTDTQYF.

This chain uses TRBV21-1 with TRBJ1-2. TRBV21-1 is a pseudogene. This CDR3 has 14 residues. CDR3 amino acids: CASSKVRQHYGYTF. DNA for the CDR3: TGTGCCAGCAGCAAAGTGCGGCAGCACTATGGCTACACCTTC.

V and J are TRBV25-1 and TRBJ2-1; D is uncertain. Germline lookup yields CDR1 MGHDK and CDR2 SYGVNS. Trimming took off 3 bases at V and 7 bases at J, with 7 bases between the two ends. This CDR3 is built from 12 residues. The CDR3 coding sequence is TGTGCCAGCAGTGAGAGTTGGAATGAGCAGTTCTTC. Its translation: CASSESWNEQFF.

On this clone: Mismatch with germline at one junction end may stem from a read error. The rearrangement joins TRBV7-2 to TRBJ2-7, with 10 bases fitting TRBD2. Germline values: CDR1 SGHTA, CDR2 FQGNSA. CDR3 size: 12 residues. The CDR3 region is CASSLPGTSENF. The CDR3 DNA follows: TGTGCCAGCAGCCTTCCCGGGACTAGCGAAAACTTC.

This clone was recorded a few times. The chain has TRBV18 and TRBJ1-1, with 8 bases aligning to TRBD1. V lost 3 bases, J lost 1 base, and 4 bases stayed unmatched. This CDR3 comprises 15 residues. The germline gives CDR1 KGHSH, CDR2 LQKENI. CDR3 loop: CASSPRGTGNTEAFF. CDR3 in DNA: TGTGCCAGCTCACCCCGCGGGACAGGGAACACTGAAGCTTTCTTT.

The chain links TRBV14 to TRBJ2-7, with a possible D match to TRBD1 (6 bases). Germline CDR1 reads SGHDN; CDR2 reads FVKESK. The V end lost 4 bases, the J end lost 2 bases, and 12 bases lay between the germline ends. There are 14 residues in the CDR3. CDR3 residues: CASSPNRDTYEQYF. The DNA of the CDR3 is TGTGCCAGCAGCCCGAACAGGGATACCTACGAGCAGTACTTC.

This chain uses TRBV6-5 with TRBJ2-2; TRBD1 is a possible D gene (6 bases). The V and J ends lost 7 bases and 0 bases respectively, with 12 bases between them. Germline V gives CDR1 MNHEY, CDR2 SVGAGI. This CDR3 is 15 amino acids long. This CDR3 reads CASKSGTTNTGELFF. The CDR3 DNA reads as TGTGCCAGCAAATCCGGGACAACGAACACCGGGGAGCTGTTTTTT.

In its sample, this clone was seen a few times. The J gene is TRBJ1-1, the V gene TRBV19; D may be TRBD1 (6 bases). V was clipped by 5 bases and J by 0 bases, with 22 bases between them. Germline loops: CDR1 LNHDA, CDR2 SQIVND (reference sequence). The CDR3 has 18 amino acids. The CDR3 loop reads CASSLNLGGARMNTEAFF. In DNA form, the CDR3 reads TGTGCCAGTAGTCTAAACCTCGGGGGGGCTCGCATGAACACTGAAGCTTTCTTT.

The chain couples TRBV15 to TRBJ2-5, with 9 bases that match TRBD1. Germline loops: CDR1 LNHNV, CDR2 YYDKDF (reference sequence). The V gene end was trimmed by 3 bases and the J gene end by 9 bases; junction bases not matched to a gene: 8. This CDR3 has 14 residues. CDR3 bases: TGTGCCACCAGCAGGGACAGGGGTTTTGCGGCCCAGTACTTC. It is translated as CATSRDRGFAAQYF.

The chain couples TRBV27 to TRBJ1-6; perhaps TRBD1 as D (6 bases). Germline-derived CDR1 and CDR2 are MNHEY and SMNVEV (reference sequence). V lost 8 bases to trimming and J lost 8 bases, with 13 bases between them. This CDR3 is 13 amino acids long. CDR3: CASGGGTYSPLHF. The CDR3, as DNA: TGTGCCAGCGGCGGGGGCACCTATTCACCCCTCCACTTT.

This clone was seen once. This chain links TRBV5-1 with TRBJ1-1, with D hard to call. Trimming pared 4 bases from V and 1 base from J, leaving 8 bases between. The CDR3 runs to 13 residues. The V gene's germline CDR1 is SGHRS and CDR2 YFSETQ. CDR3 region: CASSREGNTEAFF. CDR3 sequence (DNA): TGCGCCAGCAGCCGGGAGGGGAACACTGAAGCTTTCTTT.

V usage is TRBV14 and J usage is TRBJ1-6; D is perhaps TRBD1 (6 bases). The length of the CDR3 is 15 residues. V was cut by 0 bases and J by 7 bases, with 10 bases left in between. The germline V gene has CDR1 SGHDN and CDR2 FVKESK. The CDR3 is CASSQEGRGNSPLHF. The CDR3 bases are TGTGCCAGCAGCCAAGAGGGCAGGGGAAATTCACCCCTCCACTTT.

The chain uses TRBV28 and TRBJ2-4; 9 positions match TRBD1. In germline, CDR1 is MDHEN, CDR2 SYDVKM. The CDR3 spans 17 residues. The trim removed 6 bases at V and 1 base at J, leaving 10 bases unmatched. CDR3 sequence: CASRPFPTGGAKNIQYF. Written as DNA, the CDR3 is TGTGCCAGCAGGCCCTTCCCGACAGGGGGGGCCAAAAACATTCAGTACTTC.

The V and J genes are TRBV2 and TRBJ2-1; 9 bases fit TRBD2. The CDR3 extends over 13 amino acids. The V gene end was trimmed by 6 bases and the J gene end by 6 bases; junction bases not matched to a gene: 3. Germline V CDR1 and CDR2: SNHLY, FYNNEI. This CDR3 is CASRREGANEQFF. CDR3 nucleotide sequence: TGTGCCAGCAGGCGGGAGGGGGCCAATGAGCAGTTCTTC. The variable domain in full, completed from reference TRBV2 and TRBJ2-1, reads EPEVTQTPSHQVTQMGQEVILRCVPISNHLYFYWYRQILGQKVEFLVSFYNNEISEKSEIFDDQFSVERPDGSNFTLKIRSTKLEDSAMYFCASRREGANEQFFGPGTRLTVL.

J is TRBJ2-1 and V is TRBV9; TRBD2 matches at 7 bases. Germline V gene sequence: CDR1 SGDLS, CDR2 YYNGEE. With 0 bases clipped from V and 6 bases from J, the junction kept 6 bases outside the gene matches. This CDR3 comprises 15 residues. CDR3 protein: CASSVEGSGANEQFF. CDR3 sequence (DNA): TGTGCCAGCAGCGTAGAAGGGAGCGGGGCCAATGAGCAGTTCTTC. The whole variable domain, remainder taken from reference TRBV9 and TRBJ2-1, is DSGVTQTPKHLITATGQRVTLRCSPRSGDLSVYWYQQSLDQGLQFLIQYYNGEERAKGNILERFSAQQFPDLHSELNLSSLELGDSALYFCASSVEGSGANEQFFGPGTRLTVL.